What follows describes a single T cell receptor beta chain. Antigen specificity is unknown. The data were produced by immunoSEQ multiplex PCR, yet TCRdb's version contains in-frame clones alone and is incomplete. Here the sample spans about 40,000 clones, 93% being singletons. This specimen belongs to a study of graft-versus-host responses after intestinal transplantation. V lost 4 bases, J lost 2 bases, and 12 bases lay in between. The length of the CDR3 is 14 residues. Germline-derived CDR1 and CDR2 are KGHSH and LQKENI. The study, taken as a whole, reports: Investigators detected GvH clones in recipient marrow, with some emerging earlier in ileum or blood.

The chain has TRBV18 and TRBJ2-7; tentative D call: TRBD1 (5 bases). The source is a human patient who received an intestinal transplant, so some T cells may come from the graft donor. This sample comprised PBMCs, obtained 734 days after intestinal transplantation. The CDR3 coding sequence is TGTGCCAGCTCACAAACCGACAGACCCTACGAGCAGTACTTC. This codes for CASSQTDRPYEQYF.